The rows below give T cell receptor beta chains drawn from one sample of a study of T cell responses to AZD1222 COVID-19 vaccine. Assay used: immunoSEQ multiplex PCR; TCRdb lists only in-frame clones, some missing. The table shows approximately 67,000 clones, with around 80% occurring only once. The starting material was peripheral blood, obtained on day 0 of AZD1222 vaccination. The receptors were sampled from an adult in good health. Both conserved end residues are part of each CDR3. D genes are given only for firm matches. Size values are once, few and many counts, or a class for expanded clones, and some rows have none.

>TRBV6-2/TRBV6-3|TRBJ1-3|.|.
TGTGCCAGCAGTCGGCAGACAGTACTCTCTGGAAACACCATATATTTT
CASSRQTVLSGNTIYF
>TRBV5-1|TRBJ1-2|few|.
TGCGCCAGCAGCTTGGACAGGGCCGAGGGCTATGGCTACACCTTC
CASSLDRAEGYGYTF
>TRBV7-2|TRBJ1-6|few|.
TGTGCCAGCAGCACCTCAAGGAATTCACCCCTCCACTTT
CASSTSRNSPLHF
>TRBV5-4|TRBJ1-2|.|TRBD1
TGTGCCAGCAGGGACACAGGGGGAGACTATGGCTACACCTTC
CASRDTGGDYGYTF
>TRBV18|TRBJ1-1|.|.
TGTGCCAGCTCACCACTCCAGGCAACGAACACTGAAGCTTTCTTT
CASSPLQATNTEAFF
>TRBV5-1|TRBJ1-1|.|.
TGCGCCAGCAGCTTGGCCGGAGGGAACACTGAAGCTTTCTTT
CASSLAGGNTEAFF
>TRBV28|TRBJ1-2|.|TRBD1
TGTGCCAGCAGTACCACCGGACAGGGAGGTGGCTACACCTTC
CASSTTGQGGGYTF
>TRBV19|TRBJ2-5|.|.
TGTGCCAGTAGTAAGGAGAGGGAGACCCAGTACTTC
CASSKERETQYF
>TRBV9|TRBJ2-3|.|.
TGTGCCAGCAGCGTGGGGGCGGAGACCACAGATACGCAGTATTTT
CASSVGAETTDTQYF
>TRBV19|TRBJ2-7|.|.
TGTGCCAGTAGTACGGGACCGAGGCGGAACACCTACGAGCAGTACTTC
CASSTGPRRNTYEQYF
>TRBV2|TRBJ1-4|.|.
TGTGCCAGCAAGGCGGTTTCAACTAATGAAAAACTGTTTTTT
CASKAVSTNEKLFF
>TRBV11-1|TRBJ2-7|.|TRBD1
TGTGCCAGCAGCCCTGGGACAGGGAATTTCGACGAGCAGTACTTC
CASSPGTGNFDEQYF
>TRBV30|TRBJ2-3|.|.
TGTGCCCGAGGACTAAGTGGAGATACGCAGTATTTT
CARGLSGDTQYF
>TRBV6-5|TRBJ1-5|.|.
TGTGCCAGCACCCCAGGGGCAAAGGGTCAGCCCCAGCATTTT
CASTPGAKGQPQHF
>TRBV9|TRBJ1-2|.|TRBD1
TGTGCCAGCAGCACCCGGGACAGGGGAGGTGGCTACACCTTC
CASSTRDRGGGYTF
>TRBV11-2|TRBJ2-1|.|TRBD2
TGTGCCAGCAGCTTGAAGTCGGGAGGTTTCAATGAGCAGTTCTTC
CASSLKSGGFNEQFF
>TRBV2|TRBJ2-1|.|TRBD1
TGTGCCAGCAGTAACCTGGGACAGACTTACAATGAGCAGTTCTTC
CASSNLGQTYNEQFF
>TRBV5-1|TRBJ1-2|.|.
TGCGCCAGCAGCTTGGAGGCAGCTAACTATGGCTACACCTTC
CASSLEAANYGYTF
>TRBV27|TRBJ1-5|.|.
TGTGCCAGCAGTTTAAGTGTGGGCTTGCCCCAGCATTTT
CASSLSVGLPQHF
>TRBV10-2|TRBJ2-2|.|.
TGCGCCAGCAGTGAGTCATTCCGCGGGGAGCTGTTTTTT
CASSESFRGELFF
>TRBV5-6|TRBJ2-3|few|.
TGTGCCAGCAGCTCCACGATGGATACGCAGTATTTT
CASSSTMDTQYF
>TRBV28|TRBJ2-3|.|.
TGTGCCAGCAGTTTTGGGGAGTGGACAGATACGCAGTATTTT
CASSFGEWTDTQYF
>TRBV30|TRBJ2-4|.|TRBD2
TGTGCCTGGAGAGACAGCGGGGGGACCATTCAGTACTTC
CAWRDSGGTIQYF
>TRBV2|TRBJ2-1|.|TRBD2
TGTGCCAGCAGTGAATACCCCCCCGCGGGAGGGCCGGGTGAGCAGTTCTTC
CASSEYPPAGGPGEQFF
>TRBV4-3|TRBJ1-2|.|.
TGCGCCAGCAGCCAAGGGTCGGGGATCGGAGGCTACACCTTC
CASSQGSGIGGYTF
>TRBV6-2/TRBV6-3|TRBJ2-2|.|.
TGTGCCAGCAGTTACTTCAACACCGGGGAGCTGTTTTTT
CASSYFNTGELFF
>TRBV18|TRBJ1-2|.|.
TGTGCCAGCTCACCACCGGAGGGTACCTATGGCTACACCTTC
CASSPPEGTYGYTF
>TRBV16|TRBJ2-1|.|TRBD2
TGTGCCAGCAGCCGACTAGCGGGAGGGCCGTCCTACAATGAGCAGTTCTTC
CASSRLAGGPSYNEQFF
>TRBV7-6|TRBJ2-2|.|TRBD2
TGTGCCAGCAGCCGGACTAGCGGGGGGAACACCGGGGAGCTGTTTTTT
CASSRTSGGNTGELFF
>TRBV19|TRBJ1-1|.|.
TGTGCCAGTATGGGGGGAGTCCTCATGAACACTGAAGCTTTCTTT
CASMGGVLMNTEAFF
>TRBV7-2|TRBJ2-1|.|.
TGTGCCAGCAGCTTACAGGGACACTCCTACAATGAGCAGTTCTTC
CASSLQGHSYNEQFF
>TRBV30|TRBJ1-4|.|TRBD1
TGTGCCTGGAGTGATCCGACAGGGTTAAATGAAAAACTGTTTTTT
CAWSDPTGLNEKLFF
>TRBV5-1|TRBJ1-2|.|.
TGCGCCAGCAGCCCTGACAGTAACTATGGCTACACCTTC
CASSPDSNYGYTF
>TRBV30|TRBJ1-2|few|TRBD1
TGTGCCTGGAGTAGGGACAGGGGAAACTATGGCTACACCTTC
CAWSRDRGNYGYTF
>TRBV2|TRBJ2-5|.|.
TGTGCCAGCAGTGACCAGGGCCTCCCCAAGGAGACCCAGTACTTC
CASSDQGLPKETQYF
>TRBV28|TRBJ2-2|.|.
TGTGCCAGCACAACCACGAACACCGGGGAGCTGTTTTTT
CASTTTNTGELFF
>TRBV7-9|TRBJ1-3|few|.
TGTGCCAGCAGCTTACAAGGGGGCTCTGGAAACACCATATATTTT
CASSLQGGSGNTIYF
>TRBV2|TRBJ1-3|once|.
TGTGCCAGCAGTGAAACATTCCGGAACACCATATATTTT
CASSETFRNTIYF
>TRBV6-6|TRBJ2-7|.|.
TGTGCCAGTTCCCTAGCCCTGACAGGGCAGTACTTC
CASSLALTGQYF
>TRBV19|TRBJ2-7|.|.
TGTGCCAGTCGGACGACTCCGCGGGGGCCCGAGCAGTACTTC
CASRTTPRGPEQYF
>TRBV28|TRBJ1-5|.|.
TGTGCCAGAAGACACCTCAATCAGCCCCAGCATTTT
CARRHLNQPQHF
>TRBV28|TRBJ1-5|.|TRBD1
TGTGCCAGCAGTACAGGGGGGGCACAGCAGCCCCAGCATTTT
CASSTGGAQQPQHF
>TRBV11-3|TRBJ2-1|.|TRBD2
TGTGCCAGCAGCTTAACTAGCGGGAATGAGCAGTTCTTC
CASSLTSGNEQFF
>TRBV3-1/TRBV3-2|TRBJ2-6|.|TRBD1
TGTGCCAGCAGCCGGCGACAGGGGCTCAGCTTTTTCTCTGGGGCCAACGTCCTGACTTTC
CASSRRQGLSFFSGANVLTF
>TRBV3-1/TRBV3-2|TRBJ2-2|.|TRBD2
TGTGCCAGCAGCCCCGGGACTAGCGGGACGGGCGGGGAGCTGTTTTTT
CASSPGTSGTGGELFF
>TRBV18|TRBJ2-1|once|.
TGTGCCAGCTCACCCGTCGGAGATGAGCAGTTCTTC
CASSPVGDEQFF
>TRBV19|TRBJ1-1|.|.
TGTGCCAGCACCAGGTGGGACACTGAAGCTTTCTTT
CASTRWDTEAFF
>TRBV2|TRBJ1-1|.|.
TGTGCCAGCAGTGGCACAGGGCGAATAAACACTGAAGCTTTCTTT
CASSGTGRINTEAFF
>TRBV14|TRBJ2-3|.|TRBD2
TGTGCCAGCAGCCAAGGGGCTGGATTCGGGGGGACGCAGTATTTT
CASSQGAGFGGTQYF
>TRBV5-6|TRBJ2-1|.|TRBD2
TGTGCCAGCAGGGGACTAGCGAGGGATGAGCAGTTCTTC
CASRGLARDEQFF
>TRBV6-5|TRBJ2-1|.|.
TGTGCCAGCAGCCCGGCGGGGGCGCGCCATGAGCAGTTCTTC
CASSPAGARHEQFF
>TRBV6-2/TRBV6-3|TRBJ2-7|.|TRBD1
TGTGCCAGCAGTTGGCAGGGGGAGTACGAGCAGTACTTC
CASSWQGEYEQYF
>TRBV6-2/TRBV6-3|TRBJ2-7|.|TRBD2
TGTGCCAGCAGTCCCCGGGGACTAGGGACCTACGAGCAGTACTTC
CASSPRGLGTYEQYF
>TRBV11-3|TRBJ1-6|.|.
TGTGCCAGCAGCTTAGACTGGAATTCACCCCTCCACTTT
CASSLDWNSPLHF